This T cell receptor beta chain was retrieved from a study of T-cell memory formation after mild COVID-19. Sample barcodes and UMIs were carried by the TCR alpha and TCR beta cDNA libraries that 5'RACE generated with constant-segment primers. TCRdb independently ran MiXCR on the 5' RACE reads; one entry per CDR3 protein. The data contain about 470,000 distinct CDR3 sequences, 15% to 20% of them singletons. With 5 bases removed from V and 3 bases from J, the gap between germline ends came to 16 bases. The length of the CDR3 is 15 residues. Germline CDR1 is LGHDT and CDR2 is YNNKEL (reference sequence).

The origin of this receptor is an adult woman who had mild COVID-19 (a few samples of this study predate the infection). Cell type and time point are not known. The V gene is TRBV3-1, the J gene TRBJ1-1; D possibly corresponds to TRBD1 (5 bases). Sequencing was done on a sample of PBMCs or a T cell subset sorted from them (not recorded which). The CDR3 region has the DNA TGTGCCAGCAGCTCGACCGGGACCTACTACACTGAAGCTTTCTTT. Translated: CASSSTGTYYTEAFF.